The sequence of this T cell receptor (beta chain) was determined in a study of T-cell reconstitution after alpha-beta-depleted transplantation in children. The authors prepared the TCRbeta library with unique molecular identifiers. TCRdb independently ran MiXCR on the PCR reads; one entry per CDR3 protein. The sample records 450,000 to 700,000 distinct CDR3 sequences, 25% to 30% being singletons. Germline CDR1 and CDR2: ENHRY and SYGVKD. The CDR3 length is 13 residues. V was shortened by 4 bases and J by 0 bases, with 5 bases between the two germline ends. The sequence came from a boy younger than two with Wiskott-Aldrich syndrome, due to receive a stem cell transplant. The rearrangement links TRBV10-3 to TRBJ2-3; D is uncertain. This sample comprised PBMCs, obtained before TCRalphabeta/CD19-depleted stem cell transplant. DNA of the CDR3: TGTGCCATCAGTGGATCTAGCACAGATACGCAGTATTTT. Amino acids: CAISGSSTDTQYF.